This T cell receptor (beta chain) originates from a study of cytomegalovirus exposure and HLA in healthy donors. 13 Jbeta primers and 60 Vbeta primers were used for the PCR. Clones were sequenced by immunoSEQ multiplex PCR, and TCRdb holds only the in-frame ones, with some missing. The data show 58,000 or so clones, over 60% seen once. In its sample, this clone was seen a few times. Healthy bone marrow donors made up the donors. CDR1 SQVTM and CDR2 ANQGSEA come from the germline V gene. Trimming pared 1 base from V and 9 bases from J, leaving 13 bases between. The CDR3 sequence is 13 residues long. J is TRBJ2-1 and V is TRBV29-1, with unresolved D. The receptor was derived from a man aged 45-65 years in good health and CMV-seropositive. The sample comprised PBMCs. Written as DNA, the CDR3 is TGCAGCGTTGAAGTAAAAACAGTCGGTGAGCAGTTCTTC. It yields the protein CSVEVKTVGEQFF.